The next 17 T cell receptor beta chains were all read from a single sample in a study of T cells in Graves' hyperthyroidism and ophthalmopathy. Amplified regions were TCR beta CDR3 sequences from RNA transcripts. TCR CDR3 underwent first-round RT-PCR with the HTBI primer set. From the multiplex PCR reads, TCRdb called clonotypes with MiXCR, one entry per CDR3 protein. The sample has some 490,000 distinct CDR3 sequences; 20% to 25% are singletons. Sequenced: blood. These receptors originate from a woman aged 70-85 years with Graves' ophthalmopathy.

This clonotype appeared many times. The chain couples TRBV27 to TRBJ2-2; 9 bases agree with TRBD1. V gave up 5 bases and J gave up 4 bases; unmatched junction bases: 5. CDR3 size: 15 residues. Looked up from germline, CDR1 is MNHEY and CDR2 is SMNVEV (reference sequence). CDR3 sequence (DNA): TGTGCCAGCAGTCCTGGGACAGGGCGCACCGGGGAGCTGTTTTTT. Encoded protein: CASSPGTGRTGELFF.

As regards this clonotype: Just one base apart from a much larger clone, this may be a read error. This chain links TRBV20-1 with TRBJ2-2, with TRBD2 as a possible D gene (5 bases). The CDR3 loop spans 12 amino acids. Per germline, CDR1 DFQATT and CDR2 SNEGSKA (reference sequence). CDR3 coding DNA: TGCAGTGCTCCTACTCGGGTCGGGGAGCTGCTTTTT. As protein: CSAPTRVGELLF.

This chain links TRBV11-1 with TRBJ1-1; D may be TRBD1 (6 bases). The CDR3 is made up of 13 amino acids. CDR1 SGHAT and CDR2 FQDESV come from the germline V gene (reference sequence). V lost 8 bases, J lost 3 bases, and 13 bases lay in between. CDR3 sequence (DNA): TGTGCCAGCTCCGGCAGGGGCTACACTGAAGCTTTCTTT. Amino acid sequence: CASSGRGYTEAFF. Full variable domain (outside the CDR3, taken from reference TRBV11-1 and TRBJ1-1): EAEVAQSPRYKITEKSQAVAFWCDPISGHATLYWYRQILGQGPELLVQFQDESVVDDSQLPKDRFSAERLKGVDSTLKIQPAELGDSAMYLCASSGRGYTEAFFGQGTRLTVV.

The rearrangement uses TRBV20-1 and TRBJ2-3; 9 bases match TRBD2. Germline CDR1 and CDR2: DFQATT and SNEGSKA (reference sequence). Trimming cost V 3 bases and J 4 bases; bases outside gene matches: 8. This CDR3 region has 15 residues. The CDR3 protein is CSASKGSGSPDTQYF. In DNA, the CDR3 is TGCAGTGCTAGTAAGGGTAGCGGGAGCCCAGATACGCAGTATTTT.

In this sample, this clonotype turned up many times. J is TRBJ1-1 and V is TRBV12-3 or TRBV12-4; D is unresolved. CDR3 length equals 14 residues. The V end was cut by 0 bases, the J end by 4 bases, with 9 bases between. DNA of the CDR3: TGTGCCAGCAGTTTAGCTCGACGGAGCACTGAAGCTTTCTTT. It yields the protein CASSLARRSTEAFF.

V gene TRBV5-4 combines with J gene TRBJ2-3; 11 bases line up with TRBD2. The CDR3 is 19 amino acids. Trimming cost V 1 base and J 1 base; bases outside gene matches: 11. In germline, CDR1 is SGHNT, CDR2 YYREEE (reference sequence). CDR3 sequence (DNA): TGTGCCAGCAGCTTGAAGTGGGTAGCGGGAGGGCCGGGCACAGATACGCAGTATTTT. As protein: CASSLKWVAGGPGTDTQYF.

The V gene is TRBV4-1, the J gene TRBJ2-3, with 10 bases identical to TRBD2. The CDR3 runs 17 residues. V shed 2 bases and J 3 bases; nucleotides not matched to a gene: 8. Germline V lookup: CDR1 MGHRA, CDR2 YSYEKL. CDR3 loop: CASSQFSSAGGTDTQYF. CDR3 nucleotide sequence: TGCGCCAGCAGCCAATTCTCTTCAGCGGGAGGGACAGATACGCAGTATTTT.

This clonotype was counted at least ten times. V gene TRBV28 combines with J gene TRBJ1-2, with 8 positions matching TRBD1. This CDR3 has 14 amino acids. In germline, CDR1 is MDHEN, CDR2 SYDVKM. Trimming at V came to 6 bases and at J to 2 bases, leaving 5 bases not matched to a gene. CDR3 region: CASRAQGANYGYTF. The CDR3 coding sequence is TGTGCCAGCAGGGCGCAGGGGGCAAACTATGGCTACACCTTC.

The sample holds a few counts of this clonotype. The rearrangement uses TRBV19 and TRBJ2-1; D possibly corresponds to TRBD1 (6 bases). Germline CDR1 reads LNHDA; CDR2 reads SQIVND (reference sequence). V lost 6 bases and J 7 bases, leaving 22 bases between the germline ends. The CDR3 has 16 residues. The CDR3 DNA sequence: TGTGCCAGTAGGCGAGCCCCGGGACAACGTATGAATGAGCAGTTCTTC. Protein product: CASRRAPGQRMNEQFF. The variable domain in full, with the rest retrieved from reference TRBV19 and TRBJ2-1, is DGGITQSPKYLFRKEGQNVTLSCEQNLNHDAMYWYRQDPGQGLRLIYYSQIVNDFQKGDIAEGYSVSREKKESFPLTVTSAQKNPTAFYLCASRRAPGQRMNEQFFGPGTRLTVL.

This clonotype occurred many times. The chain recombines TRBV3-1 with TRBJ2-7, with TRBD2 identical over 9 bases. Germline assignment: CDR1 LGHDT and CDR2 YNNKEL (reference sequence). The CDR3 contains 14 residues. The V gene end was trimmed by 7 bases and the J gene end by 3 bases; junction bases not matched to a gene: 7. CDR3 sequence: CASTSSTSGYEQYF. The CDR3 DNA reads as TGTGCCAGCACCTCATCGACTAGCGGCTACGAGCAGTACTTC.

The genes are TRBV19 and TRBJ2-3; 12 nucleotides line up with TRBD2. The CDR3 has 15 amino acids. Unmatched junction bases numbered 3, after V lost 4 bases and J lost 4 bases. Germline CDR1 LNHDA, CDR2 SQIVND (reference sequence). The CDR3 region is CASSKTSGSSDTQYF. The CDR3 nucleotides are TGTGCCAGTAGTAAGACTAGCGGGAGCTCAGATACGCAGTATTTT. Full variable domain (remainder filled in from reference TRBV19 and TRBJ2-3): DGGITQSPKYLFRKEGQNVTLSCEQNLNHDAMYWYRQDPGQGLRLIYYSQIVNDFQKGDIAEGYSVSREKKESFPLTVTSAQKNPTAFYLCASSKTSGSSDTQYFGPGTRLTVL.

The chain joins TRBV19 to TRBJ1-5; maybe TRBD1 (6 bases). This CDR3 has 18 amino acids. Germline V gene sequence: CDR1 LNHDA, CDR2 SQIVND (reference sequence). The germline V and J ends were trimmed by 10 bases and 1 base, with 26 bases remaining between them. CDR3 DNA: TGTGCCACTTCCCCGGGAAGGGGGGTCCAGGGCAGCAATCAGCCCCAGCATTTT. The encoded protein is CATSPGRGVQGSNQPQHF. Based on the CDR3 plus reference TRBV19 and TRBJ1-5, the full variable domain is DGGITQSPKYLFRKEGQNVTLSCEQNLNHDAMYWYRQDPGQGLRLIYYSQIVNDFQKGDIAEGYSVSREKKESFPLTVTSAQKNPTAFYLCATSPGRGVQGSNQPQHFGDGTRLSIL.

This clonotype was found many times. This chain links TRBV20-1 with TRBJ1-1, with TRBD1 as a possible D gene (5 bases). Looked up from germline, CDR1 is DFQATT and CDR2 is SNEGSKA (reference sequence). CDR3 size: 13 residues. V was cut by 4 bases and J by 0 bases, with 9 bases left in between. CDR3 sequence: CSAIGAMNTEAFF. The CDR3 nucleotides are TGCAGTGCTATTGGGGCTATGAACACTGAAGCTTTCTTT.

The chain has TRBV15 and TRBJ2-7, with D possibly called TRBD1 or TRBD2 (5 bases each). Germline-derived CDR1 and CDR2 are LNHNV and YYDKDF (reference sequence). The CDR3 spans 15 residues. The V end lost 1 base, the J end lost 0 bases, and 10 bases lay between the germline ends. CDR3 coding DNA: TGTGCCACCAGCAGAGGGGGCGGGTCCTCCTACGAGCAGTACTTC. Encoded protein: CATSRGGGSSYEQYF.

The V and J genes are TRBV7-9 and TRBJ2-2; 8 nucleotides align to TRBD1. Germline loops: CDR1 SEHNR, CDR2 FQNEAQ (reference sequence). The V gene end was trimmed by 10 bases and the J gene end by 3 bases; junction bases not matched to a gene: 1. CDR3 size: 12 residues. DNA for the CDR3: TGTGCCAAGACAGGGGACACCGGGGAGCTGTTTTTT. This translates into CAKTGDTGELFF.

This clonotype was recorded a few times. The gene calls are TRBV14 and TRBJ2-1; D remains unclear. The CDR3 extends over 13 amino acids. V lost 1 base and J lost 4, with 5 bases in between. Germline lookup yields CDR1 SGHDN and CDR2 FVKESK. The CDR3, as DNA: TGTGCCAGCAGCCAAGGGGTTTACAATGAGCAGTTCTTC. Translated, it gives CASSQGVYNEQFF.

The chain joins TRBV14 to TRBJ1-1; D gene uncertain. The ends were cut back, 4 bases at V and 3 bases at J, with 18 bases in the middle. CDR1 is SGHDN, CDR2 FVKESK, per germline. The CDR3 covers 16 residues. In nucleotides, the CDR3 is TGTGCCAGCAGCCTCAGCCTGGAAGGGCAGGACACTGAAGCTTTCTTT. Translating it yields CASSLSLEGQDTEAFF.